The entry below gives a single T cell receptor beta chain sequence along with its context. Assignments of participants to cohorts depended upon their own reported clinical history. For recovered donors of Cohort 3, there were two negative PCRs, clearance, or symptom resolution. This specimen belongs to a study of blood T cell repertoires in COVID-19. Study-wide background: Some COVID-19 samples were acute and others convalescent; all came from the United States, Italy and Spain.

This table comes from immunoSEQ multiplex PCR, and its TCRdb copy is limited to in-frame clones, with some not included. Among more than 250,000 clones, 80% to 90% were seen once, and the ten largest hold about 10%. Sequencing was done on a sample of PBMCs or T cells enriched from blood (not recorded which). This TCR was recovered from a young woman who had recovered from COVID-19.

The CDR3 sequence: CATLSGDRGPEQYF. CDR3 nucleotide sequence: TGTGCCACCTTGAGCGGGGACAGGGGGCCCGAGCAGTACTTC. J is TRBJ2-7 and V is TRBV6-5, with 12 bases lining up with TRBD1. The trim removed 10 bases at V and 6 bases at J, leaving 10 bases unmatched. The CDR3 runs to 14 residues. Germline V gene sequence: CDR1 MNHEY, CDR2 SVGAGI.